Listed here are 21 T cell receptor beta chains from one sample, sequenced in a study of cytomegalovirus exposure and HLA in healthy donors. In the PCR, 60 Vbeta and 13 Jbeta primers were used. Sequencing used immunoSEQ multiplex PCR; TCRdb keeps in-frame clones, though not all of them. Here the sample spans about 150,000 clones, 70% to 85% being singletons. The specimen was PBMCs. The receptor set was obtained from a male donor in good health and CMV-seronegative.

The chain uses TRBV11-1 and TRBJ2-1; 9 bases are a match to TRBD1. The CDR3 has 16 amino acids. Trimming took 3 bases from V and 13 from J; bases not matched to a gene: 16. Germline CDR1 is SGHAT and CDR2 is FQDESV (reference sequence). The CDR3 DNA reads TGTGCCAGCAGCTTTAGGGACAGGGTATCCGGAAGGGCCCAGTTCTTC. Its translation is CASSFRDRVSGRAQFF.

The chain is built from TRBV7-8 and TRBJ2-7; 9 bases align to TRBD1. Losses at the gene ends were 2 bases for V and 5 bases for J; bases not matched to a gene: 10. The CDR3 consists of 16 residues. Germline CDR1 is SGHVS and CDR2 is FQNEAQ. The CDR3 DNA follows: TGTGCCAGCAGCTTATGGGCGACAGGGGGTCCCAACGAGCAGTACTTC. Its translation is CASSLWATGGPNEQYF. Variable domain in full (rest from reference TRBV7-8 and TRBJ2-7): GAGVSQSPRYKVAKRGQDVALRCDPISGHVSLFWYQQALGQGPEFLTYFQNEAQLDKSGLPSDRFFAERPEGSVSTLKIQRTQQEDSAVYLCASSLWATGGPNEQYFGPGTRLTVT.

The V gene is TRBV6-4, the J gene TRBJ2-7; D uncertain. The CDR3 extends over 9 amino acids. V dropped 11 bases and J dropped 6 bases, with 8 bases sitting between them. Germline-derived CDR1 and CDR2 are MRHNA and SNTAGT. The CDR3 protein is CAGSPEQYF. In nucleotides, the CDR3 is TGTGCCGGCTCGCCCGAGCAGTACTTC.

This chain uses TRBV5-8 with TRBJ1-1, with TRBD1 as a possible D gene (5 bases). Trimming removed 0 bases from V and 0 bases from J, with 15 bases in between. The CDR3 is 17 residues long. CDR1 is SGHTS, CDR2 YDEGEE, per germline. This CDR3 reads CASSLGRGSYMNTEAFF. Here the CDR3 DNA reads TGTGCCAGCAGCTTGGGGAGGGGATCTTACATGAACACTGAAGCTTTCTTT.

The chain employs TRBV29-1 and TRBJ2-7, with TRBD2 matching over 7 bases. CDR3 length: 13 residues. With V trimmed by 4 bases and J by 4 bases, 7 bases remained unmatched. Germline loops: CDR1 SQVTM, CDR2 ANQGSEA. The CDR3 is CSVVPGGGYEQYF. For the CDR3, the DNA is TGCAGCGTTGTGCCTGGCGGGGGTTACGAGCAGTACTTC.

The CDR3 region has the DNA TGCGCCAGCAGCCAAGGCGACAGATCCTACGAGCAGTACTTC. Its protein product is CASSQGDRSYEQYF. The chain has TRBV4-1 and TRBJ2-7, with D tentatively TRBD1 (5 bases). CDR1 MGHRA and CDR2 YSYEKL come from the germline V gene. The germline V and J ends were trimmed by 1 base and 1 base, with 8 bases remaining between them. The CDR3 contains 14 residues.

The J gene is TRBJ1-4, the V gene TRBV4-3; D is unclear. V lost 2 bases to trimming and J lost 5 bases, with 9 bases between them. Germline values: CDR1 LGHNA, CDR2 YSLEER. The CDR3 extends over 14 amino acids. The CDR3 nucleotides read TGCGCCAGCAGCCAACGGACTGGAAATGAAAAACTGTTTTTT. It encodes CASSQRTGNEKLFF.

CDR3 residues: CASSESAGGYEQYF. The CDR3, as DNA: TGTGCCAGCAGTGAATCGGCAGGGGGCTACGAGCAGTACTTC. The J gene is TRBJ2-7, the V gene TRBV25-1; 7 positions agree with TRBD1. The trim removed 1 base at V and 3 bases at J, leaving 3 bases unmatched. The CDR3 length is 14 residues. Germline loops: CDR1 MGHDK, CDR2 SYGVNS.

This chain links TRBV27 with TRBJ1-1; 8 positions agree with TRBD1. Germline V lookup: CDR1 MNHEY, CDR2 SMNVEV (reference sequence). The CDR3 loop spans 16 amino acids. V dropped 0 bases and J dropped 1; count of bases not matched to a gene: 4. The CDR3 DNA sequence: TGTGCCAGCAGTTTATCTACAGGGGGATCGAACACTGAAGCTTTCTTT. The encoded protein is CASSLSTGGSNTEAFF.

With regard to this clone: At one boundary the junction diverges from the germline segment, which might be a read error. V usage is TRBV7-9 and J usage is TRBJ2-1; 11 bases are shared with TRBD2. Looked up from germline, CDR1 is SEHNR and CDR2 is FQNEAQ (reference sequence). The CDR3 has 17 residues. This chain's CDR3 is CASSLARQGLAGGEQLF. CDR3 in DNA: TGTGCCAGCAGCTTAGCCCGACAGGGTCTAGCGGGAGGTGAGCAGCTCTTC.

In this sample, this clone turned up once. V is TRBV11-3 and J is TRBJ2-7, with TRBD1 identical over 9 bases. CDR1 and CDR2 (germline): SGHNT, YENEEA. V lost 5 bases to trimming and J lost 6 bases; unmatched junction nucleotides: 8. This CDR3 contains 14 residues. Written as DNA, the CDR3 is TGTGCCAGCAGCCCGGGACAGGGAAGCGGCGAGCAGTACTTC. It yields the protein CASSPGQGSGEQYF. The full variable domain, with the rest looked up from reference TRBV11-3 and TRBJ2-7, is EAGVVQSPRYKIIEKKQPVAFWCNPISGHNTLYWYLQNLGQGPELLIRYENEEAVDDSQLPKDRFSAERLKGVDSTLKIQPAELGDSAVYLCASSPGQGSGEQYFGPGTRLTVT.

This clone was observed a few times. V gene TRBV6-1 combines with J gene TRBJ2-6, with TRBD1 matching over 7 bases. The germline CDR1 and CDR2 sequences are MNHNS and SASEGT. Unmatched junction bases numbered 11, after V lost 4 bases and J lost 2 bases. This CDR3 region has 18 residues. The CDR3 here is CASSAAAGGKAGANVLTF. In nucleotides, the CDR3 is TGTGCCAGCAGTGCCGCAGCAGGGGGAAAGGCTGGGGCCAACGTCCTGACTTTC.

This sequence joins TRBV5-1 and TRBJ2-3, with 8 nucleotides matching TRBD1. The trim removed 3 bases at V and 1 base at J, leaving 7 bases unmatched. CDR1 and CDR2 from the germline V gene are SGHRS and YFSETQ. This CDR3 contains 16 residues. CDR3 loop: CASSSTGGLGTDTQYF. The DNA for the CDR3 is TGCGCCAGCAGCTCAACAGGGGGTTTAGGCACAGATACGCAGTATTTT.

In its sample, this clone was seen a few times. V usage is TRBV7-9 and J usage is TRBJ2-5; maybe TRBD1 (6 bases). Trimming took 5 bases from V and 5 from J, leaving 15 bases between them. Per germline, CDR1 SEHNR and CDR2 FQNEAQ (reference sequence). CDR3 size: 14 residues. In DNA, the CDR3 is TGTGCCAGCAGCCAATTACAGGGCATGGAGACCCAGTACTTC. Translated: CASSQLQGMETQYF.

This clone is a singleton in its sample. This chain joins TRBV6-4 and TRBJ2-1; possibly TRBD1 for D (5 bases). The CDR3 sequence is 16 residues long. The V gene lost 0 bases and the J gene lost 7 bases, with 16 bases spanning the gap. Germline-derived CDR1 and CDR2 are MRHNA and SNTAGT. The CDR3 loop reads CASSDSGRERLNEQFF. CDR3 nucleotides: TGTGCCAGCAGTGACTCCGGCAGGGAACGATTAAATGAGCAGTTCTTC.

This clone was picked up a small number of times. The genes are TRBV28 and TRBJ1-4; a weak D match, TRBD1 (6 bases). From germline, CDR1 is MDHEN and CDR2 SYDVKM. Trimming left V 5 bases short and J 8 bases short, with 12 bases between. CDR3 length: 13 residues. In DNA form, the CDR3 reads TGTGCCAGCAGTATTTTTGACAGGGAAAAACTGTTTTTT. This encodes CASSIFDREKLFF.

This clone was recorded a few times. This chain joins TRBV13 and TRBJ1-3; 7 nucleotides agree with TRBD1. The CDR3 sequence is 16 residues long. Germline CDR1 and CDR2: PRHDT and FYEKMQ (reference sequence). J lost 0 bases, V lost 5 bases, and 7 bases had no gene match. The CDR3 spells CASSPWGDSSGNTIYF. The CDR3, as DNA: TGTGCCAGCAGCCCCTGGGGGGACAGCTCTGGAAACACCATATATTTT.

The rearrangement uses TRBV6-5 and TRBJ2-7, with D perhaps matching TRBD2 (5 bases). Between the trimmed V and J ends, which lost 2 bases and 0 bases, there was a span of 14 bases. Germline CDR1 and CDR2: MNHEY and SVGAGI. This CDR3 comprises 16 residues. CDR3 DNA sequence: TGTGCCAGCAGTTACAACAGTCTAGCCGGCTCCTACGAGCAGTACTTC. It yields the protein CASSYNSLAGSYEQYF.

This clone appeared a single time. This sequence joins TRBV5-1 and TRBJ2-3; 9 bases are shared with TRBD1. Trimming cost V 4 bases and J 8 bases; bases outside gene matches: 8. The CDR3 runs 14 residues. Germline values: CDR1 SGHRS, CDR2 YFSETQ. The CDR3 spells CASSQTDRGGTQYF. The DNA for the CDR3 is TGCGCCAGCAGCCAAACGGACAGGGGAGGTACGCAGTATTTT.

The genes are TRBV29-1 and TRBJ2-5; 12 bases are shared with TRBD2. CDR3 length: 14 amino acids. Germline assignment: CDR1 SQVTM and CDR2 ANQGSEA. The V and J ends lost 5 bases and 3 bases, in that order; junction bases with no gene match: 4. DNA for the CDR3: TGCAGCGTTCGGGGACTAGCGGGTGAAGAGACCCAGTACTTC. Its translation is CSVRGLAGEETQYF. Supplemented by reference TRBV29-1 and TRBJ2-5, the full variable domain reads SAVISQKPSRDICQRGTSLTIQCQVDSQVTMMFWYRQQPGQSLTLIATANQGSEATYESGFVIDKFPISRPNLTFSTLTVSNMSPEDSSIYLCSVRGLAGEETQYFGPGTRLLVL.

V and J are TRBV11-2 and TRBJ2-1; D not certain. CDR3 length: 15 amino acids. The V end was cut by 2 bases, the J end by 5 bases, with 13 bases between. CDR1 and CDR2 from the germline V gene are SGHAT and FQNNGV. The CDR3 sequence is CASSLKQDGNNEQFF. DNA of the CDR3: TGTGCCAGCAGCTTAAAGCAGGATGGAAACAATGAGCAGTTCTTC.